The next 32 T cell receptor beta chains were all read from a single sample in a study of blood T cell repertoires in COVID-19. The table came from immunoSEQ multiplex PCR; TCRdb's copy has only in-frame clones and leaves some out. The table has fewer than 110,000 clones, more than 70% seen once. Sequencing was carried out using peripheral blood. These receptors originate from a woman aged 60 to 75 with acute or convalescent COVID-19.

This chain connects TRBV6-5 to TRBJ1-1, with a possible D match to TRBD1 (6 bases). V was trimmed by 2 bases and J by 4 bases, leaving 17 bases between them. The CDR3 totals 16 residues. CDR1 is MNHEY, CDR2 SVGAGI, per germline. CDR3 amino acids: CASSYTGKGGVTEAFF. The CDR3 DNA reads as TGTGCCAGCAGTTACACGGGGAAAGGGGGGGTCACTGAAGCTTTCTTT.

This clone has only one observation. The gene calls are TRBV18 and TRBJ1-6, with D tentatively TRBD1 (6 bases). CDR3 size: 14 residues. V dropped 4 bases and J dropped 5 bases, with 9 bases sitting between them. CDR1 KGHSH and CDR2 LQKENI come from the germline V gene. The chain's CDR3 is CASSRQVDNSPLHF. Written as DNA, the CDR3 is TGTGCCAGCTCACGACAGGTCGATAATTCACCCCTCCACTTT. Together with reference TRBV18 and TRBJ1-6, the CDR3 gives the full variable domain: NAGVMQNPRHLVRRRGQEARLRCSPMKGHSHVYWYRQLPEEGLKFMVYLQKENIIDESGMPKERFSAEFPKEGPSILRIQQVVRGDSAAYFCASSRQVDNSPLHFGNGTRLTVT.

The CDR3 region is CASTSAGGMNTEAFF. The CDR3 DNA sequence: TGTGCCAGTACGAGTGCAGGGGGCATGAACACTGAAGCTTTCTTT. The chain carries TRBV19 and TRBJ1-1; 8 bases fit TRBD1. Per germline, CDR1 LNHDA and CDR2 SQIVND (reference sequence). The CDR3 spans 15 residues. The V and J ends lost 7 bases and 0 bases, in that order; junction bases with no gene match: 7.

This chain uses TRBV6-5 with TRBJ1-2, with 7 bases aligning to TRBD1. CDR3 size: 13 residues. Germline CDR1 is MNHEY and CDR2 is SVGAGI. Germline trimming cut 6 bases from V and 2 bases from J; bases unmatched to any gene: 3. CDR3 protein: CASRRGQNYGYTF. CDR3 coding DNA: TGTGCCAGCAGACGGGGACAGAACTATGGCTACACCTTC.

This sequence joins TRBV7-8 and TRBJ2-1; 9 bases line up with TRBD1. The V segment lost 5 bases and the J segment 2 bases; nucleotides outside the gene matches: 4. Germline loops: CDR1 SGHVS, CDR2 FQNEAQ. CDR3 length: 15 residues. The CDR3 DNA is TGTGCCAGCAGCCGTGACAGGGGGACCTACAATGAGCAGTTCTTC. Amino acid sequence: CASSRDRGTYNEQFF.

The chain has TRBV6-5 and TRBJ2-5; 9 nucleotides match TRBD2. The length of the CDR3 is 13 residues. Germline CDR1 and CDR2: MNHEY and SVGAGI. V was pared by 2 bases and J by 13 bases, with 8 bases of the junction left unmatched. CDR3 region: CASSYSSGSPRYF. The CDR3 bases are TGTGCCAGCAGTTACAGTAGCGGGAGCCCCCGGTACTTC.

The rearrangement joins TRBV14 to TRBJ2-1, with 11 bases identical to TRBD2. V shed 1 base, J shed 4 bases, and the junction held 3 bases outside the gene matches. This CDR3 region has 16 residues. Germline V gives CDR1 SGHDN, CDR2 FVKESK. The CDR3 loop is CASSQAASGRYNEQFF. As DNA, the CDR3 is TGTGCCAGCAGCCAAGCGGCTAGCGGGAGGTACAATGAGCAGTTCTTC.

The rearrangement uses TRBV9 and TRBJ1-3; 9 bases are shared with TRBD1. This CDR3 region has 15 residues. Germline-derived CDR1 and CDR2 are SGDLS and YYNGEE. With V trimmed by 3 bases and J by 6 bases, 7 bases remained unmatched. The DNA of the CDR3 is TGTGCCAGCAGCGGAGGGACAGGGAGGGAAAACACCATATATTTT. As protein: CASSGGTGRENTIYF.

The CDR3 DNA reads as TGTGCCAGCAGCCAACATCCGACAGGAACTAATGAAAAACTGTTTTTT. Translation gives CASSQHPTGTNEKLFF. The rearrangement joins TRBV4-2 to TRBJ1-4; tentative D call: TRBD1 (6 bases). The germline V gene has CDR1 LGHNA and CDR2 YNFKEQ. The CDR3 is 16 residues long. V lost 2 bases and J 1 base, leaving 11 bases between the germline ends.

The rearrangement joins TRBV9 to TRBJ2-2, with TRBD2 matching over 7 bases. Germline V gene lookup returns CDR1 SGDLS and CDR2 YYNGEE. This CDR3 has 17 residues. The junction had 7 bases not matched to a gene; V was cut back by 0 bases and J by 2 bases. CDR3 nucleotide sequence: TGTGCCAGCAGCGTAGATCAGCTAGCGGCTAACACCGGGGAGCTGTTTTTT. The encoded protein is CASSVDQLAANTGELFF.

CDR3 DNA sequence: TGTGCCTGGAGTGTACTCCTAGCGGGGGACAATGAGCAGTTCTTC. Protein sequence: CAWSVLLAGDNEQFF. This chain joins TRBV30 and TRBJ2-1; 10 bases agree with TRBD2. Per the germline V gene, CDR1 is GTSNPN and CDR2 is SVGIG (reference sequence). J lost 5 bases, V lost 0 bases, and 4 bases had no gene match. CDR3 size: 15 residues.

The rearrangement joins TRBV9 to TRBJ2-5; the match to TRBD2 covers 12 bases. CDR3 length: 18 amino acids. With V trimmed by 0 bases and J by 2 bases, 8 bases remained unmatched. Germline V gene data show CDR1 as SGDLS and CDR2 as YYNGEE. The CDR3 reads CASSVAASGLAGQETQYF. In DNA, the CDR3 is TGTGCCAGCAGCGTAGCCGCTTCAGGACTAGCGGGGCAAGAGACCCAGTACTTC.

CDR3 DNA: TGTGCCAGCAGCCAAGCCCTGACTAGCGGGCACCACAATGAGCAGTTCTTC. Protein sequence: CASSQALTSGHHNEQFF. V and J are TRBV3-1 (or the pseudogene TRBV3-2) and TRBJ2-1; 10 nucleotides align to TRBD2. After removal of 1 base from V and 5 bases from J, the junction contained 8 bases not matched to a gene. Germline values: CDR1 LGHDT, CDR2 YNNKEL (reference sequence). CDR3 length: 17 amino acids.

V is TRBV5-1 and J is TRBJ1-1; D not resolved. CDR3 size: 14 residues. Trimming pared 0 bases from V and 1 base from J, leaving 7 bases between. Germline V CDR1 and CDR2: SGHRS, YFSETQ. This CDR3 reads CASSLGPSNTEAFF. The CDR3 DNA reads as TGCGCCAGCAGCTTGGGGCCGTCGAACACTGAAGCTTTCTTT.

This clone appeared once. One junction end does not reproduce the germline sequence, and a read error may be involved. The CDR3 region is CASSLDRGPSHEQYF. The CDR3 coding sequence is TGTGCCAGCAGCTTAGATCGGGGTCCCTCCCACGAGCAGTACTTC. This rearrangement joins TRBV11-2 to TRBJ2-7; a weak D match, TRBD2 (5 bases). CDR1 SGHAT and CDR2 FQNNGV come from the germline V gene. This CDR3 region has 15 residues.

This chain uses TRBV4-2 with TRBJ1-5; D is ambiguous. CDR3 length equals 13 residues. Between the trimmed V and J ends, which lost 0 bases and 7 bases, there was a span of 7 bases. Looked up from germline, CDR1 is LGHNA and CDR2 is YNFKEQ. This CDR3 is CASSQERGQPQHF. CDR3 sequence (DNA): TGTGCCAGCAGCCAAGAGAGAGGGCAGCCCCAGCATTTT.

The V gene is TRBV18, the J gene TRBJ1-1; 9 nucleotides line up with TRBD1. The length of the CDR3 is 16 residues. The V segment lost 0 bases and the J segment 4 bases; nucleotides outside the gene matches: 6. Germline lookup yields CDR1 KGHSH and CDR2 LQKENI. CDR3: CASSPPVRTGATEAFF. CDR3 nucleotides: TGTGCCAGCTCACCACCAGTAAGGACAGGGGCCACTGAAGCTTTCTTT.

The chain combines TRBV27 with TRBJ2-2; 7 bases map to TRBD2. Germline CDR1 and CDR2: MNHEY and SMNVEV (reference sequence). After removal of 4 bases from V and 5 bases from J, the junction contained 13 bases not matched to a gene. CDR3 length equals 17 residues. The CDR3 DNA is TGTGCCAGCAGTTATTTTGGGGTAGCGGGTGTAACCGGGGAGCTGTTTTTT. Translation gives CASSYFGVAGVTGELFF.

This rearrangement joins TRBV19 to TRBJ2-1, with D possibly matching TRBD2 (6 bases). Trimming removed 4 bases from V and 8 bases from J, with 24 bases in between. This CDR3 is built from 17 residues. Per germline, CDR1 LNHDA and CDR2 SQIVND (reference sequence). CDR3 loop: CASSKLPGTGRSDEQFF. As DNA, the CDR3 is TGTGCCAGTAGTAAACTCCCGGGGACTGGCCGGAGCGATGAGCAGTTCTTC.

V and J are TRBV28 and TRBJ2-5, with 8 bases that match TRBD2. The junction had 12 bases not matched to a gene; V was cut back by 10 bases and J by 5 bases. This CDR3 has 14 residues. Germline V gene sequence: CDR1 MDHEN, CDR2 SYDVKM. The CDR3: CATDRGGALETQYF. CDR3 DNA: TGTGCCACTGATCGGGGGGGGGCGTTGGAGACCCAGTACTTC.

The chain recombines TRBV4-1 with TRBJ1-3; TRBD1 is a possible D gene (6 bases). Germline V CDR1 and CDR2: MGHRA, YSYEKL. This CDR3 has 18 amino acids. V lost 0 bases and J 0 bases, leaving 15 bases between the germline ends. As DNA, the CDR3 is TGCGCCAGCAGCCAAGATTTGGGACATTCTAACTCTGGAAACACCATATATTTT. Translation gives CASSQDLGHSNSGNTIYF.

This CDR3 is CASSPTGSGSMGYTF. The CDR3 nucleotides are TGTGCCAGCTCACCAACAGGGTCAGGCTCTATGGGCTACACCTTC. The gene calls are TRBV18 and TRBJ1-2; the D gene is possibly TRBD1 (6 bases). Germline V gene data show CDR1 as KGHSH and CDR2 as LQKENI. V gave up 2 bases and J gave up 8 bases, with 18 bases separating them. The CDR3 spans 15 residues.

The CDR3 is CASSITGGPSNQPQHF. The DNA for the CDR3 is TGTGCCAGTAGTATAACAGGGGGCCCGAGCAATCAGCCCCAGCATTTT. The chain couples TRBV19 to TRBJ1-5; 9 nucleotides align to TRBD1. The V gene's germline CDR1 is LNHDA and CDR2 SQIVND (reference sequence). CDR3 length: 16 amino acids. The J segment lost 1 base and the V segment lost 2 bases, leaving 3 bases of the junction unmatched.

The chain has TRBV6-5 and TRBJ1-1; D ambiguous. The CDR3 runs 12 residues. V was clipped by 3 bases and J by 8 bases, with 10 bases between them. Germline CDR1 reads MNHEY; CDR2 reads SVGAGI. This CDR3 reads CASSYPETEAFF. The CDR3 DNA sequence: TGTGCCAGCAGTTATCCGGAGACCGAAGCTTTCTTT.

This clone was seen a handful of times. V and J are TRBV3-1 (or the pseudogene TRBV3-2) and TRBJ1-1; no firm D call. The CDR3 has 15 amino acids. CDR1 and CDR2 from the germline V gene are LGHDT and YNNKEL (reference sequence). V lost 2 bases and J lost 2, with 12 bases in between. For the CDR3, the DNA is TGTGCCAGCAGCCAAAGCTTAAACCTAAACACTGAAGCTTTCTTT. Translating it yields CASSQSLNLNTEAFF.

Turning to this clone: Other DNA sequences of this sample code for an identical CDR3. The rearrangement links TRBV9 to TRBJ2-7, with TRBD2 identical over 8 bases. This CDR3 has 15 residues. Germline V gene data show CDR1 as SGDLS and CDR2 as YYNGEE. Trimming cost V 0 bases and J 4 bases; bases outside gene matches: 6. The CDR3 bases are TGTGCCAGCAGCGTAGCAAGCGGGAGTGGATACGAGCAGTACTTC. Its protein is CASSVASGSGYEQYF.

V gene TRBV9 combines with J gene TRBJ1-2; 7 bases fit TRBD1. V gave up 4 bases and J gave up 3 bases; unmatched junction bases: 6. The CDR3 has 14 amino acids. Looked up from germline, CDR1 is SGDLS and CDR2 is YYNGEE. CDR3 residues: CASSPRTGDYGYTF. The DNA of the CDR3 is TGTGCCAGCAGCCCCCGTACAGGGGACTATGGCTACACCTTC.

The chain has TRBV7-9 and TRBJ2-7, with TRBD1 identical over 7 bases. The CDR3 runs 14 residues. Germline loops: CDR1 SEHNR, CDR2 FQNEAQ (reference sequence). Trimming removed 5 bases from V and 3 bases from J; junction bases left unmatched: 7. CDR3 sequence (DNA): TGTGCCAGCAGCCCAGGGGGTCCTGTCTACGAGCAGTACTTC. It yields the protein CASSPGGPVYEQYF.

V gene TRBV30 combines with J gene TRBJ1-3; TRBD1 aligns across 7 bases. This CDR3 spans 15 amino acids. Germline values: CDR1 GTSNPN, CDR2 SVGIG (reference sequence). With 0 bases clipped from V and 0 bases from J, the junction kept 2 bases outside the gene matches. CDR3 in DNA: TGTGCCTGGAGTGTTCCAGGGGGCTCTGGAAACACCATATATTTT. This gives the protein CAWSVPGGSGNTIYF.

This clone is a singleton in its sample. The chain uses TRBV5-1 and TRBJ2-1, with D possibly matching TRBD2 (5 bases). The CDR3 spans 15 residues. The V end lost 4 bases, the J end lost 0 bases, and 11 bases lay between the germline ends. Per the germline V gene, CDR1 is SGHRS and CDR2 is YFSETQ. The CDR3 sequence is CASSKTSSSYNEQFF. The CDR3 coding sequence is TGCGCCAGCAGCAAAACTAGTAGCTCCTACAATGAGCAGTTCTTC.

This clone came up a few times. The chain has TRBV2 and TRBJ2-1; D is unclear. This CDR3 has 14 residues. Germline-derived CDR1 and CDR2 are SNHLY and FYNNEI. Deletions cut 6 bases from V and 6 bases from J, with 15 bases between. The CDR3 sequence: CASSPDNLLNEQFF. The CDR3 DNA follows: TGTGCCAGCAGCCCCGACAATCTGCTCAATGAGCAGTTCTTC.

Only a few counts were recorded for this clone. J is TRBJ1-3 and V is TRBV19; the D gene is possibly TRBD1 (5 bases). Germline V gene data show CDR1 as LNHDA and CDR2 as SQIVND (reference sequence). With 8 bases removed from V and 0 bases from J, the gap between germline ends came to 8 bases. CDR3 length: 13 residues. In DNA, the CDR3 is TGTGCCAGTGATACAGGCTCTGGAAACACCATATATTTT. This translates into CASDTGSGNTIYF.